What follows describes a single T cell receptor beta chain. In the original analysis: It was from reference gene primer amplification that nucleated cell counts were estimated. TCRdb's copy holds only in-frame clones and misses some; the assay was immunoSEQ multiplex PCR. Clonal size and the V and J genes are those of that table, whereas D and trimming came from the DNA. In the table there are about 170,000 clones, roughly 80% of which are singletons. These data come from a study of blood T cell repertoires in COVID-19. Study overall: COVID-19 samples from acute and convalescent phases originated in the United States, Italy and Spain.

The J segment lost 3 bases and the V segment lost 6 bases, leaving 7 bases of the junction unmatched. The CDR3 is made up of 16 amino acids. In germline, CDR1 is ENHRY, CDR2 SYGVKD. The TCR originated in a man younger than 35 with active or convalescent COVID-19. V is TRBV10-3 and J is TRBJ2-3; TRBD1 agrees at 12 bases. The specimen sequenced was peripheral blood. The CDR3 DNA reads TGTGCCATCAGCTGGGGACAGGGGGCTCGGACAGATACGCAGTATTTT. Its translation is CAISWGQGARTDTQYF.